These T cell receptor beta chains were read from a single sample in a study of blood T cells in healthy people across ages. TCRdb ran MiXCR on the 5' RACE reads and lists one entry per CDR3 protein. The sample shows around 870,000 distinct CDR3 sequences, around 28% of them seen only once. The sequencing sample was made of blood. These receptor sequences come from an elderly woman in good health. Each CDR3 is given with its conserved first and last residue. The D gene is left open where the match is weak. The size of a clone is reported for some rows only, either as once, few or many, or as a class for expanded clones.

>TRBV19|14|NA|NA|TRBJ2-4
TGTGCCAGTAGGGCTCAGGGAACCAAAAACATTCAGTACTTC
CASRAQGTKNIQYF
>TRBV5-6|16|many|TRBD1|TRBJ2-5
TGTGCCAGCAGCTTGGGTGACAGGGGTGCTGAGGAGACCCAGTACTTC
CASSLGDRGAEETQYF
>TRBV6-2/TRBV6-3|14|many|TRBD1|TRBJ2-5
TGTGCCAGCAGTCTAGGACAGGGGGTGAAAGAGCAGTACTTC
CASSLGQGVKEQYF
>TRBV6-2/TRBV6-3|18|NA|TRBD2|TRBJ2-7
TGTGCCAGCAGTCGCCCCATTAGCGGGGGAAGATCTTACAATGAGCAGTACTTC
CASSRPISGGRSYNEQYF
>TRBV5-1|15|NA|NA|TRBJ2-2
TGCGCCAGCAGCCACGCCCGCAGGGAGGCCGGGGAGCTGTTTTTT
CASSHARREAGELFF
>TRBV5-1|14|few|TRBD1|TRBJ2-7
TGCGCCAGCCGTGAGGACAGGGGGCCGTACGAGCAGTACTTC
CASREDRGPYEQYF
>TRBV20-1|13|many|NA|TRBJ2-3
TGCAGTGCTAGAGGATCGGGAACAGATACGCAGTATTTT
CSARGSGTDTQYF
>TRBV7-9|13|NA|NA|TRBJ2-5
TGTGTCAGCAGCTTAGGAGGGATCGAGACCCAGTACTTC
CVSSLGGIETQYF
>TRBV7-2|17|NA|TRBD2|TRBJ2-2
TGTGCCAGCAGCTCCTCTATAGCGGGGGCGAACACCGGGGAGCTGTTTTTT
CASSSSIAGANTGELFF
>TRBV27|15|few|TRBD1|TRBJ1-6
TGTGCCAGCAGTTCGGCTCAGGGGGTGAATTCACCCCCCCACTTT
CASSSAQGVNSPPHF
>TRBV15|14|many|TRBD1|TRBJ2-7
TGTGCCACCAGCAAATGGACAGGGGGCTACGAGCAGTACTTC
CATSKWTGGYEQYF
>TRBV5-5|14|NA|NA|TRBJ1-6
TGTGCCAGCAGCTCCCGACAGGAGAATTCACCCCTCCACTTT
CASSSRQENSPLHF
>TRBV6-4|13|NA|TRBD1|TRBJ2-1
TGTGCCAGCAGTGACAGGGGGCACAATGAGCAGTTCTTC
CASSDRGHNEQFF
>TRBV15|17|few|TRBD1|TRBJ1-2
TGTGCCACCAGCGGAAGACAGGGTGGTGGAAGGAACTATGGCTACACCTTC
CATSGRQGGGRNYGYTF
>TRBV4-1|14|many|NA|TRBJ2-1
TGCGCCAGCAGCCAAGAATGGGGGAACAATGAGCAGTTCTTC
CASSQEWGNNEQFF
>TRBV2|13|few|NA|TRBJ1-6
TGTGCCAGCAGTGAAACGGTTAATTCACCCCTCCACTTT
CASSETVNSPLHF
>TRBV11-2|15|few|NA|TRBJ2-3
TGTGCCAGCAGCGTAAGACTAGAGAGCACAGATACGCAGTATTTT
CASSVRLESTDTQYF
>TRBV12-3/TRBV12-4|13|NA|TRBD2|TRBJ2-7
TGTGCCAGCAGTCCTAGCGGGGTCAATGAGCAGTACTTC
CASSPSGVNEQYF
>TRBV12-3/TRBV12-4|13|NA|TRBD1|TRBJ1-2
TGTGCCAGCAGCCAGACAGGGGCTATTGGCTACACCTTC
CASSQTGAIGYTF
>TRBV2|15|few|NA|TRBJ2-5
TGTGCCAGCAACAACGTGGGAGTTGCTGGAGAGACCCAGTACTTC
CASNNVGVAGETQYF
>TRBV6-5|15|NA|NA|TRBJ1-4
TGTGCCAGCAGTTACTCGTGGCAGAAAGATGAAAAACTGTTTTTT
CASSYSWQKDEKLFF
>TRBV20-1|16|many|TRBD2|TRBJ2-4
TGCAGTGCTGTTCCTATAGCGGGGAGGACCAAAAACATTCAGTACTTC
CSAVPIAGRTKNIQYF
>TRBV5-6|14|many|NA|TRBJ1-5
TGTGCCAGCAGCCCGGGACACTCCAATCAGCCCCAGCATTTT
CASSPGHSNQPQHF
>TRBV7-2|14|many|NA|TRBJ1-2
TGTGCCAGCAGCTTTAGTAGGGGGTTTCTGGGCTACACCTTC
CASSFSRGFLGYTF
>TRBV7-2|14|NA|NA|TRBJ2-2
TGTGCCAGCAGCTTATTTGGGGGGCGTGAGGAGCTGTTTTTT
CASSLFGGREELFF
>TRBV6-5|12|many|NA|TRBJ2-7
TGTGCCAGCAGTTACGACAGATCCGAGCAGTACTTC
CASSYDRSEQYF
>TRBV6-1|15|NA|TRBD2|TRBJ2-5
TGTGCCAGCAGTGCAGGACTAGCGGGTGGGAATGAGCAGTACTTC
CASSAGLAGGNEQYF
>TRBV12-3/TRBV12-4|13|many|NA|TRBJ2-1
TGTGCCAGCAGCGAGGGTGACTACAATGAGCAGTTCTTC
CASSEGDYNEQFF
>TRBV30|17|NA|NA|TRBJ1-5
TGTGCCTGGAGTGTACCCAAGATTGTGAGAGAAAATCAGCCCCAGCATTTT
CAWSVPKIVRENQPQHF
>TRBV3-1|14|few|TRBD1|TRBJ1-1
TGTGCCAGCTCTCCGACAGGGAGACCCACTGAAGCTTTCTTT
CASSPTGRPTEAFF
>TRBV11-2|15|NA|TRBD1|TRBJ2-1
TGTGCCAGCAGCGTCCGGGACAGGGATTACAATGAGCAGTTCTTC
CASSVRDRDYNEQFF
>TRBV6-2/TRBV6-3|15|many|NA|TRBJ2-4
TGTGCCAGCAGACCCAGAAGTCTAGCCAAAAACATTCAGTACTTC
CASRPRSLAKNIQYF
>TRBV6-1|12|NA|NA|TRBJ2-3
TGTGCCAGCAGTGAAGCCGGGGATACGCAGTATTTT
CASSEAGDTQYF
>TRBV29-1|15|NA|TRBD1|TRBJ2-7
TGCAGCGTAGAACAACCGGGACAGGGGAGGTACGAGCAGTACTTC
CSVEQPGQGRYEQYF
>TRBV12-3/TRBV12-4|13|many|NA|TRBJ1-5
TGTGCCAGCAAACGGTCGGCCAATCAGCCCCAGCATTTT
CASKRSANQPQHF
>TRBV11-2|15|many|NA|TRBJ2-7
TGTGCCAGCAGCTCGTGGACAAGGGGGTCCTACGAGCAGTACTTC
CASSSWTRGSYEQYF
>TRBV7-2|14|many|NA|TRBJ2-6
TGTGCCAGCAGCTTAGCGGCTGGGGCCAACGTCCTGACTTTC
CASSLAAGANVLTF
>TRBV7-9|14|NA|NA|TRBJ2-5
TGTGTCAGCAGCTTAGCCAGGGGCCAAGAGACCCAGTACTTC
CVSSLARGQETQYF
>TRBV2|14|NA|NA|TRBJ2-5
TGTGCCAGCAGTGATTGGACAGCACAAGAGACCCAGTACTTC
CASSDWTAQETQYF
>TRBV6-2/TRBV6-3|15|many|NA|TRBJ1-5
TGTGCCAGCAGTTACCGGAAAGGGAGCAATCAGCCCCAGCATTTT
CASSYRKGSNQPQHF
>TRBV7-2|13|many|NA|TRBJ2-7
TGTGCCAGCAGCTTACCCAATATCTACGAGCAGTACTTC
CASSLPNIYEQYF
>TRBV7-8|15|NA|NA|TRBJ2-1
TGTGCCAGCAACTTAGCGCAAGGTAGAATCGCTGAGCAGTTCTTC
CASNLAQGRIAEQFF
>TRBV7-9|15|many|TRBD1|TRBJ2-5
TGTGCCAGCGCCCCCTGGACAGGGGGCAGAGAGACCCAGTACTTC
CASAPWTGGRETQYF
>TRBV5-1|15|few|TRBD2|TRBJ2-5
TGCGCCAGCAGCTTAGGGACTAGCGGGGCAAGTGAGCAGTACTTC
CASSLGTSGASEQYF
>TRBV7-9|17|few|TRBD1|TRBJ1-1
TGTGCCAGCAGCCACGTCCCGGGACAGGGGGCGGACACTGAAGCTTTCTTT
CASSHVPGQGADTEAFF
>TRBV7-9|14|many|NA|TRBJ1-2
TGTGCCAGCAGCCCGGGACAACAGTTGAGCGGCTACACCTTC
CASSPGQQLSGYTF
>TRBV6-6|16|NA|NA|TRBJ1-6
TGTGCCAGCAGACGCTCTGGAGGGAGGAATAATTCACCCCTCCACTTT
CASRRSGGRNNSPLHF
>TRBV28|12|NA|NA|TRBJ2-1
TGTGCCAGCAACGGCGCGGGGCGGCAGCAGTTCTTC
CASNGAGRQQFF
>TRBV12-3/TRBV12-4|14|many|NA|TRBJ1-2
TGTGCCAGCAGTTTAATGGGAGAGCGTTATGGCTACACCTTC
CASSLMGERYGYTF
>TRBV5-1|17|many|NA|TRBJ2-6
TGCGCCAGCCGTAAACAGGGCGCCGGCTCTGGGGCCAACGTCCTGACTTTC
CASRKQGAGSGANVLTF
>TRBV4-2|19|few|NA|TRBJ2-6
TGTGCCAGCGGCCAAGCTAGGGTGACAGGAATCTCTGGGGCCAACGTCCTGACTTTC
CASGQARVTGISGANVLTF
>TRBV7-9|16|many|NA|TRBJ2-7
TGTGCCAGCAGCCGAATTGACTCACGCCCCTCCTACGAGCAGTACTTC
CASSRIDSRPSYEQYF
>TRBV12-3/TRBV12-4|15|NA|NA|TRBJ1-6
TGCGCCAGCAGACCGAACAGGGCCTCCCGTTTATCCCTCCACTTT
CASRPNRASRLSLHF